A selection of T cell receptor beta chains follows, all from one sample in a study of shared clonotypes between healthy human individuals. Only in-frame clones appear in the TCRdb table, and some are missing; sequencing was by immunoSEQ multiplex PCR. The sample shows hundreds of thousands of clones, roughly 96% of them seen only once. The sample taken for sequencing was naive CD8+ T cells sorted from blood. Receptors originate from a woman between 25 and 40 years old in good health. The CDR3 runs from the conserved cysteine through the conserved F or W.

>TRBJ1-5|TRBV16
CASSQGVGNQPQHF
>TRBJ2-7|TRBV28
CASSSYSGRGLYEQYF
>TRBJ2-5|TRBV5-4
CASSLEAAETQYF
>TRBJ2-7|TRBV28
CASSGTGGLGEQYF
>TRBJ1-5|TRBV19
CASSATSNQPQHF
>NA|TRBV29-1
CSADDSYEQYF
>NA|TRBV6-1
CASELRSSYEQYF
>TRBJ1-6|TRBV27
CASSSSYNSPLHF
>TRBJ2-6|TRBV18
CASSTDRGLSGANVLTF
>TRBJ2-5|TRBV19
CASSTRERETQYF
>TRBJ2-1|TRBV7-9
CASSSTNGAYNEQFF
>TRBJ2-3|TRBV9
CASSVAGGDTQYF
>TRBJ2-3|TRBV29-1
CSVHVGRTTDTQYF
>TRBJ1-5|TRBV2
CASTTPGPGGDQPQHF
>TRBJ1-1|TRBV2
CASSDLLAFF